Each of the 9 T cell receptor beta chains below was sequenced from the same sample in a study of cytomegalovirus exposure and HLA in healthy donors. PCR used 60 Vbeta primers and 13 Jbeta primers. Here immunoSEQ multiplex PCR was the method, and the copy in TCRdb shows in-frame clones only, minus some. Seen here are under 200,000 clones, around 75% observed once, and the top ten hold approximately 0.4%. Sequencing was performed on PBMCs. The receptor source for this set is a male donor in good health and CMV-seropositive.

The chain couples TRBV9 to TRBJ2-7; 12 bases are a match to TRBD1. The J segment lost 0 bases and the V segment lost 3 bases, leaving 4 bases of the junction unmatched. Germline V CDR1 and CDR2: SGDLS, YYNGEE. The CDR3 is 16 amino acids. CDR3 amino acids: CASSAQGQGASYEQYF. In DNA form, the CDR3 reads TGTGCCAGCAGCGCCCAGGGACAGGGGGCCTCCTACGAGCAGTACTTC.

In its sample, this clone was seen a few times. The chain joins TRBV10-3 to TRBJ1-6; the D is unclear. Germline CDR1 reads ENHRY; CDR2 reads SYGVKD. The length of the CDR3 is 12 residues. V was pared by 6 bases and J by 8 bases, with 8 bases between. CDR3 protein: CAIRGRDSPLHF. The CDR3 DNA follows: TGTGCCATCAGGGGGAGAGATTCACCCCTCCACTTT.

The J gene is TRBJ2-7, the V gene TRBV6-5; D is ambiguous. There are 15 residues in the CDR3. Germline loops: CDR1 MNHEY, CDR2 SVGAGI. V was cut by 7 bases and J by 0 bases, with 16 bases left in between. The CDR3 protein is CASTQEASSSYEQYF. The CDR3 region has the DNA TGTGCCAGCACGCAAGAAGCCTCTTCCTCCTACGAGCAGTACTTC.

This clone turned up a few times. The chain recombines TRBV11-3 with TRBJ2-1, with 8 bases aligning to TRBD1. In germline, CDR1 is SGHNT, CDR2 YENEEA. V was pared by 4 bases and J by 5 bases, with 13 bases of the junction left unmatched. CDR3 size: 17 residues. CDR3 bases: TGTGCCAGCAGCTCCTATTTCCAGGGGGCGAGAAACAATGAGCAGTTCTTC. Its protein is CASSSYFQGARNNEQFF.

The J gene is TRBJ1-5, the V gene TRBV9; unclear D gene. The length of the CDR3 is 14 residues. Germline V gene data show CDR1 as SGDLS and CDR2 as YYNGEE. The ends were cut back, 0 bases at V and 8 bases at J, with 12 bases in the middle. CDR3 sequence: CASSVEGGKEPQHF. In DNA, the CDR3 is TGTGCCAGCAGCGTAGAGGGAGGGAAGGAGCCCCAGCATTTT.

This chain uses TRBV18 with TRBJ2-7; tentatively, D is TRBD2 (6 bases). Trimming pared 0 bases from V and 2 bases from J, leaving 11 bases between. Looked up from germline, CDR1 is KGHSH and CDR2 is LQKENI. CDR3 length equals 15 residues. CDR3 loop: CASSPPSGGAYEQYF. The CDR3 DNA sequence: TGTGCCAGCTCACCACCGTCCGGAGGGGCCTACGAGCAGTACTTC.

The genes are TRBV13 and TRBJ2-1; 8 nucleotides line up with TRBD1. V shed 0 bases, J shed 7 bases, and the junction held 5 bases outside the gene matches. The germline V gene has CDR1 PRHDT and CDR2 FYEKMQ (reference sequence). This CDR3 comprises 15 residues. The CDR3, as DNA: TGTGCCAGCAGCTTAGGACAGGGGGGAGTGAATGAGCAGTTCTTC. This translates into CASSLGQGGVNEQFF.

The gene calls are TRBV5-6 and TRBJ2-2; 10 bases are a match to TRBD1. This CDR3 is built from 17 residues. V was pared by 0 bases and J by 1 base, with 3 bases of the junction left unmatched. Germline assignment: CDR1 SGHDT and CDR2 YYEEEE. The CDR3 reads CASSLGGTGVNTGELFF. The CDR3 bases are TGTGCCAGCAGCTTGGGCGGGACAGGGGTGAACACCGGGGAGCTGTTTTTT.

The chain combines TRBV2 with TRBJ1-1, with unresolved D. V was pared by 7 bases and J by 3 bases, with 12 bases between. The CDR3 extends over 13 amino acids. Germline-derived CDR1 and CDR2 are SNHLY and FYNNEI. CDR3 nucleotide sequence: TGTGCCAGCACGAGAGAGAGGGACACTGAAGCTTTCTTT. Amino acid sequence: CASTRERDTEAFF.